The clone carrying this TCR beta chain was seen ten or more times. Regarding time point: newly diagnosed GD, antithyroid drugs for less than 3 months. PBMCs provided the RNA from which the TCR library was made. The data derive from a study of regulatory T cells in long-lasting Graves disease. There are 14 residues in the CDR3. V was shortened by 5 bases and J by 4 bases, with 13 bases between the two germline ends. Germline CDR1 ENHRY, CDR2 SYGVKD. Building of the TCR beta libraries involved iRepertoire HTBI primers and Arm-PCR of CDR3 regions. Each CDR3 protein gets one entry after TCRdb re-called the multiplex PCR reads with MiXCR. The data contain fewer than 550,000 distinct CDR3 sequences, roughly 17% of them singletons. The sample was also reused in another study, on T cells in Graves' hyperthyroidism and ophthalmopathy.

This specimen consisted of peripheral blood mononuclear cells (PBMCs), obtained at new diagnosis, from a patient treated with antithyroid drugs. The receptor was derived from a woman aged 18-29 years with Graves disease. The J gene is TRBJ2-3, the V gene TRBV10-3; D is unresolved. The DNA for the CDR3 is TGTGCCATCAGTCGGATAGCTAACTCAGATACGCAGTATTTT. Its translation is CAISRIANSDTQYF.